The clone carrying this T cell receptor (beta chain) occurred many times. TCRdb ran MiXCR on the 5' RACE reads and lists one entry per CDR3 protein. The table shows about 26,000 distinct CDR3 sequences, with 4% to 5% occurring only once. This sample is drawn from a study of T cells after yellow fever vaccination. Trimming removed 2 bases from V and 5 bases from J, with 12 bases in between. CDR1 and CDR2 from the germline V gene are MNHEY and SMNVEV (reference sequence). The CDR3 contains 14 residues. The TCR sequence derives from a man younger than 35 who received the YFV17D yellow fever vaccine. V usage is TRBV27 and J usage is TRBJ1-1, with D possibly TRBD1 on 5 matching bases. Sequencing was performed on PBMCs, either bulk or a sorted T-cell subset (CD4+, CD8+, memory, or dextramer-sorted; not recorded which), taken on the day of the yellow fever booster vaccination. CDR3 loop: CASSLGSKGTEAFF. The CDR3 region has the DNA TGTGCCAGCAGTTTAGGGTCGAAGGGGACTGAAGCTTTCTTT.